The 25 T cell receptor beta chains listed next were all sequenced from one sample in a study of blood T cell repertoires in COVID-19. Using immunoSEQ multiplex PCR, the repertoire was profiled, and TCRdb retains in-frame clones only, with some absent. The sample lists 200,000 or so clones, roughly 84% occurring once. Sequencing was performed on PBMCs or T cells enriched from blood (not recorded which). The source is a man aged 40-55 years who had recovered from COVID-19.

This clone has just a few counts. The V call is TRBV27, the J call TRBJ1-5; weak D call: TRBD1 (5 bases). The V end was cut by 8 bases, the J end by 6 bases, with 17 bases between. This CDR3 has 14 residues. CDR1 MNHEY and CDR2 SMNVEV come from the germline V gene (reference sequence). In DNA form, the CDR3 reads TGTGCCAGCGGACCTGGAGGGGATGTTCAGCCCCAGCATTTT. Encoded protein: CASGPGGDVQPQHF.

The V gene is TRBV2, the J gene TRBJ2-7; D ambiguous. Trimming took off 1 base at V and 2 bases at J, with 12 bases between the two ends. The V gene's germline CDR1 is SNHLY and CDR2 FYNNEI. The CDR3 spans 15 residues. CDR3 sequence reads: CASSEEYSRTYEQYF. The CDR3 region has the DNA TGTGCCAGCAGTGAAGAATACAGCCGTACCTACGAGCAGTACTTC.

The chain couples TRBV28 to TRBJ1-2; the match to TRBD1 covers 11 bases. V was clipped by 5 bases and J by 5 bases; unmatched bases: 4. The germline V gene has CDR1 MDHEN and CDR2 SYDVKM. CDR3 length: 14 residues. The CDR3 is CASSPGQGVYGYTF. The CDR3 DNA is TGTGCCAGCAGTCCGGGACAGGGGGTTTATGGCTACACCTTC.

The chain couples TRBV27 to TRBJ2-2; tentatively, D is TRBD1 (6 bases). Trimming pared 6 bases from V and 0 bases from J, leaving 23 bases between. CDR1 MNHEY and CDR2 SMNVEV come from the germline V gene (reference sequence). The CDR3 sequence is 19 residues long. The DNA for the CDR3 is TGTGCCAGCAGGGACAGACCCGGAGAAGGGCCCTCGAACACCGGGGAGCTGTTTTTT. Translation gives CASRDRPGEGPSNTGELFF.

V gene TRBV3-1 (or the pseudogene TRBV3-2) combines with J gene TRBJ2-5, with TRBD2 matching over 8 bases. Germline V gene lookup returns CDR1 LGHDT and CDR2 YNNKEL (reference sequence). The CDR3 is 13 residues long. J lost 3 bases, V lost 4 bases, and 1 base had no gene match. As DNA, the CDR3 is TGTGCCAGCAGCCTTAGCGGGAAAGAGACCCAGTACTTC. It yields the protein CASSLSGKETQYF.

The rearrangement uses TRBV4-2 and TRBJ2-4, with TRBD2 matching 8 bases. Looked up from germline, CDR1 is LGHNA and CDR2 is YNFKEQ. The ends lost 0 bases at V and 1 base at J; junction bases unmatched: 11. The CDR3 loop spans 19 amino acids. CDR3 residues: CASSQEKQRGWMAKNIQYF. As DNA, the CDR3 is TGTGCCAGCAGCCAAGAGAAGCAGCGGGGGTGGATGGCCAAAAACATTCAGTACTTC.

The rearrangement joins TRBV7-2 to TRBJ1-2; tentative D call: TRBD1 (6 bases). This CDR3 is built from 15 residues. Germline V gives CDR1 SGHTA, CDR2 FQGNSA. V lost 1 base to trimming and J lost 5 bases, with 14 bases between them. The chain's CDR3 is CASSLEDSRPYGYTF. CDR3 DNA: TGTGCCAGCAGCTTAGAGGACAGCCGCCCTTATGGCTACACCTTC.

The genes are TRBV7-6 and TRBJ2-5; 9 bases agree with TRBD1. In germline, CDR1 is SGHVS, CDR2 FNYEAQ. Trimming took 5 bases from V and 5 from J; bases not matched to a gene: 9. CDR3 length equals 15 residues. CDR3 bases: TGTGCCAGCAGCGAACACCACGACAGGGGGGAGACCCAGTACTTC. It translates to CASSEHHDRGETQYF.

V usage is TRBV24-1 and J usage is TRBJ2-2, with 8 bases aligning to TRBD1. V shed 2 bases and J 4 bases; nucleotides not matched to a gene: 5. CDR1 is KGHDR and CDR2 is SFDVKD in the germline V gene. This CDR3 contains 16 residues. CDR3: CATSDYGQGFTGELFF. The CDR3, as DNA: TGTGCCACCAGTGATTATGGACAGGGATTCACCGGGGAGCTGTTTTTT.

The chain is built from TRBV4-2 and TRBJ1-5; D is ambiguous. The germline gives CDR1 LGHNA, CDR2 YNFKEQ. V was cut by 0 bases and J by 7 bases, with 7 bases left in between. This CDR3 has 13 amino acids. The CDR3 nucleotides are TGTGCCAGCAGCCAAGATTCAGAACAGCCCCAGCATTTT. It is translated as CASSQDSEQPQHF.

Notes on this clone: This sample includes further DNA sequences coding for the same CDR3. The chain combines TRBV5-6 with TRBJ1-1; D remains ambiguous. The CDR3 contains 11 residues. The germline V and J ends were trimmed by 4 bases and 3 bases, with 4 bases remaining between them. CDR1 SGHDT and CDR2 YYEEEE come from the germline V gene. The CDR3 sequence: CASSLYTEAFF. As DNA, the CDR3 is TGTGCCAGCAGCCTGTACACTGAAGCTTTCTTT.

The genes are TRBV4-1 and TRBJ2-7; 7 bases agree with TRBD2. From germline, CDR1 is MGHRA and CDR2 YSYEKL. The CDR3 consists of 15 residues. Trimming took 4 bases from V and 4 from J; bases not matched to a gene: 10. This CDR3 is CASSPSSGRNYEQYF. DNA for the CDR3: TGCGCCAGCAGCCCCTCTAGCGGACGAAATTACGAGCAGTACTTC.

This chain connects TRBV23-1 to TRBJ1-5; D perhaps matches TRBD1 (6 bases). TRBV23-1 is treated as an ORF (open reading frame) with a function not yet certain. V lost 6 bases, J lost 6 bases, and 18 bases lay in between. This CDR3 has 15 residues. DNA of the CDR3: TGCGCCAGCAGCCAGGAGGGGGGGCAGGGTCAGCCCCAGCATTTT. Its translation: CASSQEGGQGQPQHF.

DNA of the CDR3: TGTGCCAGCTCACCTAGCCTTACACTGAACACTGAAGCTTTCTTT. Translated, it gives CASSPSLTLNTEAFF. The chain has TRBV18 and TRBJ1-1; D remains unclear. V lost 3 bases to trimming and J lost 0 bases, with 11 bases between them. The CDR3 contains 15 residues. Germline lookup yields CDR1 KGHSH and CDR2 LQKENI.

This chain connects TRBV3-1 (or the pseudogene TRBV3-2) to TRBJ2-2, with D perhaps TRBD2 (5 bases). Germline V gene lookup returns CDR1 LGHDT and CDR2 YNNKEL (reference sequence). V lost 5 bases to trimming and J lost 0 bases, with 10 bases between them. The length of the CDR3 is 15 residues. The CDR3 bases are TGTGCCAGCAGCGCCTCCGGGGCGAACACCGGGGAGCTGTTTTTT. Amino acid sequence: CASSASGANTGELFF.

The chain carries TRBV27 and TRBJ2-2; D possibly corresponds to TRBD2 (6 bases). V lost 4 bases to trimming and J lost 1 base, with 13 bases between them. The CDR3 loop spans 16 amino acids. The germline V gene has CDR1 MNHEY and CDR2 SMNVEV (reference sequence). The CDR3 nucleotides read TGTGCCAGCAGTTCCGGGGTAGCGGTGAACACCGGGGAGCTGTTTTTT. Translating it yields CASSSGVAVNTGELFF.

This chain uses TRBV3-1 (or the pseudogene TRBV3-2) with TRBJ1-1; D gene unclear. Germline V lookup: CDR1 LGHDT, CDR2 YNNKEL (reference sequence). Deletions cut 1 base from V and 3 bases from J, with 6 bases between. The CDR3 is 13 amino acids. The CDR3: CASSQGRHTEAFF. In DNA, the CDR3 is TGTGCCAGCAGCCAAGGGAGGCACACTGAAGCTTTCTTT.

The rearrangement uses TRBV19 and TRBJ1-1; 7 bases agree with TRBD1. V dropped 4 bases and J dropped 10; count of bases not matched to a gene: 3. Germline values: CDR1 LNHDA, CDR2 SQIVND (reference sequence). CDR3 size: 11 residues. CDR3: CASSTRQGAFF. DNA for the CDR3: TGTGCCAGTAGTACAAGACAGGGAGCTTTCTTT.

This chain links TRBV27 with TRBJ1-5, with D possibly matching TRBD1 (6 bases). Trimming removed 5 bases at V and 3 bases at J, with 11 bases between. CDR1 MNHEY and CDR2 SMNVEV come from the germline V gene (reference sequence). The CDR3 totals 14 residues. As DNA, the CDR3 is TGTGCCAGCAGTCCCGGACAGATCAATCAGCCCCAGCATTTT. This encodes CASSPGQINQPQHF.

The gene calls are TRBV6-5 and TRBJ1-2, with TRBD1 matching 8 bases. V shed 4 bases and J 2 bases; nucleotides not matched to a gene: 6. Germline CDR1 MNHEY, CDR2 SVGAGI. The CDR3 runs 15 residues. The CDR3 DNA sequence: TGTGCCAGCAGTTCTACGGGACAGGAAAACTATGGCTACACCTTC. It translates to CASSSTGQENYGYTF.

Worth noting for this clone: Other nucleotide sequences in the sample specify the same CDR3. J is TRBJ1-2 and V is TRBV5-5, with D possibly TRBD1 on 5 matching bases. The CDR3 is 13 residues long. The V and J ends lost 0 bases and 7 bases respectively, with 10 bases between them. CDR1 is SGHKS, CDR2 YYEKEE, per germline (reference sequence). The CDR3 spells CASSLAGGGGYTF. The CDR3 DNA reads as TGTGCCAGCAGCTTGGCCGGCGGGGGTGGCTACACCTTC. Full variable domain (rest looked up from reference TRBV5-5 and TRBJ1-2): DAGVTQSPTHLIKTRGQQVTLRCSPISGHKSVSWYQQVLGQGPQFIFQYYEKEERGRGNFPDRFSARQFPNYSSELNVNALLLGDSALYLCASSLAGGGGYTFGSGTRLTVV.

The chain is built from TRBV7-8 and TRBJ1-5; 9 bases line up with TRBD1. The germline CDR1 and CDR2 sequences are SGHVS and FQNEAQ. V lost 0 bases to trimming and J lost 5 bases; unmatched junction nucleotides: 2. The CDR3 loop spans 15 amino acids. CDR3 in DNA: TGTGCCAGCAGCTTAGCTAGGACAGGGGATCAGCCCCAGCATTTT. It translates to CASSLARTGDQPQHF.

V and J are TRBV6-2 or TRBV6-3 and TRBJ2-3; TRBD1 is a possible D gene (6 bases). The CDR3 runs 16 residues. V was shortened by 0 bases and J by 8 bases, with 18 bases between the two germline ends. Germline-derived CDR1 and CDR2 are MNHEY and SVGEGT. As DNA, the CDR3 is TGTGCCAGCAGTTACTCGAGTGGCTCGGGCAGGGGTACGCAGTATTTT. This codes for CASSYSSGSGRGTQYF.

J is TRBJ2-3 and V is TRBV3-1 (or the pseudogene TRBV3-2); the D is unclear. This CDR3 comprises 13 residues. V lost 4 bases to trimming and J lost 1 base, with 6 bases between them. Germline assignment: CDR1 LGHDT and CDR2 YNNKEL (reference sequence). The CDR3 is CASSRPGTDTQYF. In nucleotides, the CDR3 is TGTGCCAGCAGCCGCCCAGGCACAGATACGCAGTATTTT.

The V call is TRBV5-1, the J call TRBJ2-1; TRBD1 aligns across 7 bases. This CDR3 is built from 15 residues. The V gene end was trimmed by 4 bases and the J gene end by 8 bases; junction bases not matched to a gene: 12. Germline CDR1 and CDR2: SGHRS and YFSETQ. CDR3 sequence: CASSMGQRRWDEQFF. The CDR3 DNA sequence: TGCGCCAGCAGCATGGGACAGAGAAGATGGGATGAGCAGTTCTTC.